This T cell receptor (beta chain) was sequenced for a study of T cell changes during pregnancy in multiple sclerosis. Data came from immunoSEQ multiplex PCR; TCRdb stores just in-frame clones and leaves some out. The sample lists around 26,000 clones, roughly 91% occurring once. Germline V gene lookup returns CDR1 MDHEN and CDR2 SYDVKM. CDR3 length: 13 residues. The V and J ends lost 7 bases and 6 bases, in that order; junction bases with no gene match: 9. This clone appeared a single time. The chain recombines TRBV28 with TRBJ2-7; TRBD1 aligns across 7 bases. The sample consisted of CD4+ T cells from peripheral blood mononuclear cells, taken in the first trimester of pregnancy. The clonotype originates from a female donor in good health, enrolled as a control in a pregnancy study. The CDR3 reads CASTRGGQVEQYF. In nucleotides, the CDR3 is TGTGCCAGCACCCGTGGCGGACAGGTCGAGCAGTACTTC.